Each of the 27 T cell receptor beta chains below was sequenced from the same sample in a study of T cells in Graves' hyperthyroidism and ophthalmopathy. There were TCR beta CDR3 regions amplified from RNA transcripts. When the TCR CDR3 underwent first-round RT-PCR, the HTBI primer set was used. TCRdb ran MiXCR on the multiplex PCR reads and lists one entry per CDR3 protein. The repertoire holds around 240,000 distinct CDR3 sequences, with roughly 14% as singletons. What was sequenced was blood. These receptors all stem from a woman in her thirties or forties with Graves' hyperthyroidism that later progressed to Graves' ophthalmopathy.

This clonotype was counted many times. This chain joins TRBV27 and TRBJ2-5, with D tentatively TRBD2 (6 bases). Trimming removed 8 bases at V and 3 bases at J, with 22 bases between. Germline values: CDR1 MNHEY, CDR2 SMNVEV (reference sequence). The CDR3 spans 16 residues. This chain's CDR3 is CASRPYRPGVKETQYF. DNA for the CDR3: TGTGCCAGCCGCCCCTATCGGCCGGGGGTCAAAGAGACCCAGTACTTC.

This clonotype was seen more than once but under ten times. A much larger clone lies a single base off, so this may be a read error. The conserved phenylalanine or tryptophan is not found at the CDR3 terminus, so this likely reflects a read error. V and J are TRBV14 and TRBJ1-2; the D is unclear. Looked up from germline, CDR1 is SGHDN and CDR2 is FVKESK. The germline V and J ends were trimmed by 5 bases and 6 bases, with 19 bases remaining between them. This CDR3 comprises 15 residues. This CDR3 is CASSSTRIPLDGYTV. The CDR3 DNA reads as TGTGCCAGCAGCTCTACCCGGATCCCCCTGGATGGCTACACCGTC.

There are many counts of this clonotype. This chain uses TRBV9 with TRBJ2-6; no firm D call. CDR3 size: 15 residues. With 0 bases removed from V and 0 bases from J, the gap between germline ends came to 4 bases. Germline-derived CDR1 and CDR2 are SGDLS and YYNGEE. Here the CDR3 DNA reads TGTGCCAGCAGCGTAGCTCCCTCTGGGGCCAACGTCCTGACTTTC. Translated: CASSVAPSGANVLTF.

The rearrangement uses TRBV2 and TRBJ1-1; weak D call: TRBD1 (6 bases). Trimming pared 1 base from V and 2 bases from J, leaving 14 bases between. The CDR3 has 16 amino acids. Germline V gene data show CDR1 as SNHLY and CDR2 as FYNNEI. The CDR3 region is CASSEEMGRGNTEAFF. As DNA, the CDR3 is TGTGCCAGCAGTGAAGAAATGGGCAGGGGAAACACTGAAGCTTTCTTT.

This clonotype appeared many times. This chain's CDR3 is CASSFQRDTEAFF. The CDR3 nucleotides are TGTGCCAGCAGTTTCCAGAGGGACACTGAAGCTTTCTTT. The chain couples TRBV5-8 to TRBJ1-1; no clear D. Germline CDR1 is SGHTS and CDR2 is YDEGEE. CDR3 length: 13 amino acids. The V and J ends lost 5 bases and 3 bases respectively, with 11 bases between them. The full variable domain, its missing parts supplied by reference TRBV5-8 and TRBJ1-1, is EAGVTQSPTHLIKTRGQQATLRCSPISGHTSVYWYQQALGLGLQFLLWYDEGEERNRGNFPPRFSGRQFPNYSSELNVNALELEDSALYLCASSFQRDTEAFFGQGTRLTVV.

This clonotype has more than one count but fewer than ten. The chain carries TRBV19 and TRBJ2-7; possibly TRBD1 for D (6 bases). The V end lost 3 bases, the J end lost 3 bases, and 12 bases lay between the germline ends. The CDR3 sequence is 14 residues long. Germline loops: CDR1 LNHDA, CDR2 SQIVND (reference sequence). CDR3 sequence: CASSIGGQYYEQYF. CDR3 DNA sequence: TGTGCCAGTAGTATCGGTGGACAGTACTACGAGCAGTACTTC.

The chain carries TRBV4-1 and TRBJ1-5; D uncertain. The CDR3 is 17 amino acids. With 1 base removed from V and 4 bases from J, the gap between germline ends came to 17 bases. Germline CDR1 and CDR2: MGHRA and YSYEKL. The CDR3 region is CASSQVVVLGRNQPQHF. Written as DNA, the CDR3 is TGCGCCAGCAGCCAAGTAGTGGTGCTGGGAAGAAATCAGCCCCAGCATTTT.

This clonotype was counted at least ten times. V and J are TRBV6-2 or TRBV6-3 and TRBJ2-1; no firm D call. The CDR3 contains 17 residues. The germline V gene encodes CDR1 MNHEY and CDR2 SVGEGT. With 0 bases removed from V and 0 bases from J, the gap between germline ends came to 12 bases. As DNA, the CDR3 is TGTGCCAGCAGTTACTCTATAGTGTCCGGCTCCTACAATGAGCAGTTCTTC. Encoded protein: CASSYSIVSGSYNEQFF.

CDR3 bases: TGCGCCAGCAGCTTGGCGTCTATAGATACGCAGTATTTT. It codes for CASSLASIDTQYF. The V and J genes are TRBV5-1 and TRBJ2-3; D uncertain. V was clipped by 0 bases and J by 5 bases, with 7 bases between them. The CDR3 runs 13 residues. The germline V gene has CDR1 SGHRS and CDR2 YFSETQ.

This clonotype has at least ten counts. The V gene is TRBV24-1, the J gene TRBJ2-5; possible D gene TRBD1, 6 bases. CDR3 length: 14 residues. The V and J ends lost 2 bases and 4 bases respectively, with 10 bases between them. CDR1 and CDR2 (germline): KGHDR, SFDVKD. CDR3 sequence: CATSDWTVGETQYF. The CDR3 DNA reads as TGTGCCACCAGTGATTGGACAGTAGGAGAGACCCAGTACTTC.

The CDR3 loop reads CASSQTSGRRDYEQYF. The CDR3 nucleotides are TGCGCCAGCAGCCAAACTAGCGGGAGGAGGGACTACGAGCAGTACTTC. The rearrangement links TRBV4-1 to TRBJ2-7; 12 positions match TRBD2. Germline CDR1 and CDR2: MGHRA and YSYEKL. This CDR3 is built from 16 residues. Unmatched junction bases numbered 5, after V lost 2 bases and J lost 3 bases.

About this clonotype itself: A much more abundant neighbour one base away suggests this may be a read error. The chain employs TRBV12-3 or TRBV12-4 and TRBJ2-2; no clear D. The CDR3 contains 19 residues. Trimming pared 5 bases from V and 4 bases from J, leaving 26 bases between. DNA of the CDR3: TGTGCCAGCAGTATACCACGGCGTGACAATAAGAGTTGCACCGGGGAGCTGTTTTTT. Protein product: CASSIPRRDNKSCTGELFF.

This clonotype was counted ten times or more. This rearrangement joins TRBV20-1 to TRBJ2-2, with 8 bases aligning to TRBD1. Germline V lookup: CDR1 DFQATT, CDR2 SNEGSKA (reference sequence). This CDR3 region has 14 residues. The J segment lost 2 bases and the V segment lost 5 bases, leaving 4 bases of the junction unmatched. The CDR3 is CSAFGQGNTGELFF. CDR3 nucleotides: TGCAGTGCTTTCGGACAGGGTAACACCGGGGAGCTGTTTTTT.

The CDR3 is CASSSRANSYEQYF. Here the CDR3 DNA reads TGTGCCAGCAGTTCCAGGGCAAACTCCTACGAGCAGTACTTC. V usage is TRBV9 and J usage is TRBJ2-7; TRBD1 is a possible D gene (5 bases). CDR1 and CDR2 from the germline V gene are SGDLS and YYNGEE. This CDR3 contains 14 residues. V lost 5 bases and J lost 0, with 12 bases in between.

The sample holds a few counts of this clonotype. Because the CDR3's place on the DNA is in doubt, the DNA is left out and the CDR3 is given as listed by TCRdb. The chain uses TRBV7-6 and TRBJ2-1; TRBD2 was called by the table and not checked on the DNA. Both ends counted, the CDR3 spans 14 residues. In germline, CDR1 is SGHVS, CDR2 FNYEAQ. Here the CDR3 reads CASSFGPGLDEQFF.

This clonotype was detected ten times or more. The chain carries TRBV19 and TRBJ1-1; unclear D gene. Germline CDR1 and CDR2: LNHDA and SQIVND (reference sequence). V was trimmed by 5 bases and J by 0 bases, leaving 7 bases between them. The CDR3 has 13 residues. Here the CDR3 reads CASSVVLNTEAFF. DNA of the CDR3: TGTGCCAGTAGTGTAGTCCTGAACACTGAAGCTTTCTTT.

A single count supports this clonotype. The genes are TRBV12-3 or TRBV12-4 and TRBJ1-4; possible D gene TRBD1, 5 bases. Trimming left V 3 bases short and J 5 bases short, with 16 bases between. The CDR3 spans 16 residues. The chain's CDR3 is CASSFNCGRDNEKLFF. The CDR3 DNA sequence: TGTGCCAGCAGTTTTAATTGTGGCAGGGACAATGAAAAACTGTTTTTT.

This clonotype was seen repeatedly, ten times or more. The rearrangement joins TRBV28 to TRBJ2-1; 10 nucleotides match TRBD2. The length of the CDR3 is 16 residues. After removal of 1 base from V and 7 bases from J, the junction contained 7 bases not matched to a gene. Germline CDR1 is MDHEN and CDR2 is SYDVKM. Here the CDR3 reads CASSLSSGRVGNEQFF. CDR3 coding DNA: TGTGCCAGCAGTTTATCGAGCGGGAGGGTTGGTAATGAGCAGTTCTTC.

At least ten counts were recorded for this clonotype. The genes are TRBV28 and TRBJ2-2, with 13 bases lining up with TRBD2. This CDR3 spans 15 amino acids. Germline CDR1 MDHEN, CDR2 SYDVKM. V trimming: 6 bases; J trimming: 15 bases; junction bases outside the gene matches: 13. The CDR3 loop is CASSPGTSGNFEVFF. As DNA, the CDR3 is TGTGCCAGCAGCCCCGGGACTAGCGGGAATTTCGAGGTGTTTTTT.

Only a few counts were recorded for this clonotype. The chain's CDR3 is CASSPPGPRTNEKLFF. CDR3 in DNA: TGCGCCAGCAGCCCACCGGGACCCCGGACTAATGAAAAACTGTTTTTT. The chain joins TRBV5-1 to TRBJ1-4; TRBD1 might be the D (5 bases). CDR3 length equals 16 residues. V shed 4 bases and J shed 2 bases, with 15 bases lying between them. From germline, CDR1 is SGHRS and CDR2 YFSETQ.

The chain employs TRBV13 and TRBJ2-7, with D possibly matching TRBD2 (5 bases). Per the germline V gene, CDR1 is PRHDT and CDR2 is FYEKMQ (reference sequence). Trimming cost V 1 base and J 5 bases, with 15 bases left between them. The CDR3 has 15 amino acids. This CDR3 reads CASSLACGGPHEQYF. The CDR3 DNA sequence: TGTGCCAGCAGCTTAGCTTGCGGAGGCCCCCACGAGCAGTACTTC. The variable domain in full, with the rest retrieved from reference TRBV13 and TRBJ2-7, is AAGVIQSPRHLIKEKRETATLKCYPIPRHDTVYWYQQGPGQDPQFLISFYEKMQSDKGSIPDRFSAQQFSDYHSELNMSSLELGDSALYFCASSLACGGPHEQYFGPGTRLTVT.

The J gene is TRBJ1-2, the V gene TRBV20-1, with unresolved D. With 0 bases removed from V and 8 bases from J, the gap between germline ends came to 7 bases. Germline values: CDR1 DFQATT, CDR2 SNEGSKA (reference sequence). This CDR3 contains 11 residues. As DNA, the CDR3 is TGCAGTGCTAGAGATACGGGGGGCTACACCTTC. Translated: CSARDTGGYTF.

In its sample, this clonotype was seen many times. The chain recombines TRBV9 with TRBJ1-2; TRBD1 agrees at 7 bases. Germline assignment: CDR1 SGDLS and CDR2 YYNGEE. CDR3 length equals 14 residues. V trimming: 3 bases; J trimming: 6 bases; junction bases outside the gene matches: 8. CDR3 loop: CASSASGQPDGYTF. The CDR3 bases are TGTGCCAGCAGCGCATCGGGACAGCCAGATGGCTACACCTTC.

Concerning this clonotype itself: With only one base between it and a far larger clone, this is likely a read error. The conserved phenylalanine or tryptophan is not found at the CDR3 terminus, so this likely reflects a read error. J is TRBJ2-1 and V is TRBV3-1; D is uncertain. Germline assignment: CDR1 LGHDT and CDR2 YNNKEL (reference sequence). The V gene lost 4 bases and the J gene lost 4 bases, with 8 bases spanning the gap. The CDR3 spans 13 residues. DNA for the CDR3: TGTGCCAGCAGCCTTACCGGGTACAATGAGCAGTTCTCC. Translating gives CASSLTGYNEQFS.

This chain connects TRBV7-8 to TRBJ2-3; D unresolved. The germline gives CDR1 SGHVS, CDR2 FQNEAQ. V lost 6 bases to trimming and J lost 5 bases, with 12 bases between them. CDR3 length: 13 amino acids. CDR3 nucleotides: TGTGCCAGCAGATTAAGCAGTAGAGATACGCAGTATTTT. This encodes CASRLSSRDTQYF.

The chain couples TRBV6-2 or TRBV6-3 to TRBJ1-5; D perhaps matches TRBD1 (5 bases). V was trimmed by 5 bases and J by 3 bases, leaving 8 bases between them. This CDR3 has 13 amino acids. CDR1 and CDR2 (germline): MNHEY, SVGEGT. DNA for the CDR3: TGTGCCAGCAGTACAGGTTACAATCAGCCCCAGCATTTT. It encodes CASSTGYNQPQHF.

This clonotype occurred many times. The chain links TRBV6-1 to TRBJ2-1; the D is unclear. The CDR3 length is 14 residues. Looked up from germline, CDR1 is MNHNS and CDR2 is SASEGT. V gave up 2 bases and J gave up 8 bases, with 13 bases separating them. CDR3 sequence: CASSESWDGYEQFF. In nucleotides, the CDR3 is TGTGCCAGCAGTGAATCATGGGATGGGTATGAGCAGTTCTTC.